This entry features one T cell receptor (beta chain) sequence. Antigen: not known. These data belong to a study of T cell responses to AZD1222 COVID-19 vaccine. TCRdb's table, derived via immunoSEQ multiplex PCR, lists solely in-frame clones and lacks some. Found here are 150,000 or so clones, approximately 92% of them singletons; the top ten hold under 3.5%. The V gene end was trimmed by 2 bases and the J gene end by 6 bases; junction bases not matched to a gene: 6. The germline V gene encodes CDR1 SGHNT and CDR2 YYREEE (reference sequence). The CDR3 loop spans 14 amino acids. General study points: It should be noted that donors were predominantly white British and more often female, and clonal diversity was possibly underestimated.

The TCR comes from an adult who received the AZD1222 COVID-19 vaccine. Sequenced here: peripheral blood, sampled 28 days after the second AZD1222 dose. This chain connects TRBV5-4 to TRBJ2-3; 7 nucleotides line up with TRBD2. The CDR3 region is CASSLGLGADTQYF. The CDR3 nucleotides read TGTGCCAGCAGCTTAGGACTAGGGGCGGATACGCAGTATTTT. The full variable domain, with the rest looked up from reference TRBV5-4 and TRBJ2-3, is ETGVTQSPTHLIKTRGQQVTLRCSSQSGHNTVSWYQQALGQGPQFIFQYYREEENGRGNFPPRFSGLQFPNYSSELNVNALELDDSALYLCASSLGLGADTQYFGPGTRLTVL.